This T cell receptor (beta chain) emerged from a study of metastatic and nonmetastatic thyroid tumors. Overall study context: Repertoire data that came from the blood and tumor or nodule tissue of malignant and benign thyroid patients were compared.

In the study's own analysis: Variation in CDR3 across clinicopathological groups served as the basis for constructing a distant-metastasis classifier in papillary thyroid cancer. TCRdb called clones again from the PCR reads with MiXCR. Here the V and J calls rest on TCRdb's processing, not on the authors' analysis. The data show roughly 90,000 clones, 14% to 15% seen once. A word on this clone: Its matching antigen is unknown.

Every patient underwent thyroid surgery untreated. Findings and caveats of the study: Malignant thyroid tumors reportedly exceeded benign nodules significantly in TCR beta diversity, with the difference appearing in blood and tumor.

This clonotype was sampled from a female donor with papillary thyroid cancer or a benign thyroid nodule (not recorded which). Some clones in this sample may be carry-over from other donors' samples. Specimen: blood.

DNA of the CDR3: TGTGCCAGCAGCCAGGGGGCGTCCCATGGCTACACCTTC. This codes for CASSQGASHGYTF. V is TRBV14 and J is TRBJ1-2, with D maybe TRBD1 (6 bases). CDR3 length: 13 residues. Germline assignment: CDR1 SGHDN and CDR2 FVKESK. The V end lost 3 bases, the J end lost 6 bases, and 11 bases lay between the germline ends. The full variable domain, completed using reference TRBV14 and TRBJ1-2, is EAGVTQFPSHSVIEKGQTVTLRCDPISGHDNLYWYRRVMGKEIKFLLHFVKESKQDESGMPNNRFLAERTGGTYSTLKVQPAELEDSGVYFCASSQGASHGYTFGSGTRLTVV.